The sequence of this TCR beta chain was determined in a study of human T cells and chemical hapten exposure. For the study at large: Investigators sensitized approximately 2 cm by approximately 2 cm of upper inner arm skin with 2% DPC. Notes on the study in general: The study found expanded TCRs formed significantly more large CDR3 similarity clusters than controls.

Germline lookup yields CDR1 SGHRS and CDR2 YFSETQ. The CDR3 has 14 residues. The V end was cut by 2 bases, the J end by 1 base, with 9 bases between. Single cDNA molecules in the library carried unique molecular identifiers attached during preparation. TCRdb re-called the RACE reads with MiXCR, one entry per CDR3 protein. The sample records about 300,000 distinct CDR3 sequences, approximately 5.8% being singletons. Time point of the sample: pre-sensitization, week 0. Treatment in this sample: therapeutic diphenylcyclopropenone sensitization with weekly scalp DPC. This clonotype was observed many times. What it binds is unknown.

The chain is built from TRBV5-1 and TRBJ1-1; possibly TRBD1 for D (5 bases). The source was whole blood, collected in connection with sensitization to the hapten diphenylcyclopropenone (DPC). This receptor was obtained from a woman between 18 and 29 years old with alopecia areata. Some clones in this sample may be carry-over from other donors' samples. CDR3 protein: CASSFSGTNTEAFF. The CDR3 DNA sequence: TGCGCCAGCAGCTTCTCAGGGACGAACACTGAAGCTTTCTTT.